This T cell receptor beta chain is drawn from a study of shared clonotypes between healthy human individuals. Study summary: The plates for each donor numbered three CD4 naive, three CD4 memory, two CD8 naive and one CD8 memory. Findings of the study overall: Larger richness was generally estimated for naive than memory subsets.

Execution of the assay was at deep level. Per sorted-subset replicate PCR, input was approximately 0.2 ug DNA, representing around 28,000 T cell genomes. The method was immunoSEQ multiplex PCR; TCRdb's version includes in-frame clones alone and lacks a portion of them. The sample holds some 200,000 clones; roughly 91% are singletons and the top ten take around 0.072%. CDR3 size: 12 residues. Trimming took 7 bases from V and 4 from J, leaving 10 bases between them. Germline V gene sequence: CDR1 MNHEY, CDR2 SVGAGI. Turning to this clone: Its cognate antigen is unknown.

The receptor was isolated from a woman in her 30s in good health. V is TRBV6-5 and J is TRBJ1-2; D remains ambiguous. The sequenced material came from naive CD4+ T cells sorted from blood. Subset given: CD45RA+ positively selected. CDR3 in DNA: TGTGCCAGCACCCTCGGCGGCTATGGCTACACCTTC. Translated, it gives CASTLGGYGYTF.